The 27 T cell receptor beta chains in this list originate from one sample, sequenced in a study of human T cells and chemical hapten exposure. TCRdb called the RACE reads again in MiXCR, with one record for every CDR3 protein. The sample consists of more than 150,000 distinct CDR3 sequences, approximately 26% of them appearing once. Regarding time point: patch test 3, about 24 weeks after DPC sensitization. The sample's treatment: therapeutic diphenylcyclopropenone sensitization with weekly scalp DPC. The sequenced sample was whole blood, obtained in connection with sensitization to the hapten diphenylcyclopropenone (DPC). The source is a middle-aged woman with alopecia areata. Some clones in this sample may be carry-over from other donors' samples.

V and J are TRBV27 and TRBJ2-4; D uncertain. V was clipped by 4 bases and J by 0 bases, with 13 bases between them. This CDR3 has 16 amino acids. Germline CDR1 reads MNHEY; CDR2 reads SMNVEV (reference sequence). This chain's CDR3 is CASSYRMGLAKNIQYF. As DNA, the CDR3 is TGTGCCAGCAGTTATCGTATGGGATTAGCCAAAAACATTCAGTACTTC.

The V call is TRBV28, the J call TRBJ1-6, with unresolved D. Trimming cost V 2 bases and J 9 bases, with 11 bases left between them. The CDR3 has 14 amino acids. Germline V gives CDR1 MDHEN, CDR2 SYDVKM. This CDR3 reads CASSLSQDPSPLHF. CDR3 DNA sequence: TGTGCCAGCAGTTTAAGCCAGGACCCTTCACCCCTCCACTTT. Filled out from reference TRBV28 and TRBJ1-6, the complete variable domain reads DVKVTQSSRYLVKRTGEKVFLECVQDMDHENMFWYRQDPGLGLRLIYFSYDVKMKEKGDIPEGYSVSREKKERFSLILESASTNQTSMYLCASSLSQDPSPLHFGNGTRLTVT.

This clonotype was counted only a few times. CDR3 bases: TGTGCCAGCAGCTTCGCGCGGAGGGGCTACGAGCAGTACTTC. It is translated as CASSFARRGYEQYF. The rearrangement uses TRBV5-5 and TRBJ2-7; possible D gene TRBD2, 6 bases. The CDR3 has 14 residues. Deletions cut 2 bases from V and 3 bases from J, with 12 bases between. Germline V gene lookup returns CDR1 SGHKS and CDR2 YYEKEE (reference sequence).

This clonotype showed up many times. The CDR3 here is CAIQGRRVGEQFF. CDR3 coding DNA: TGTGCCATCCAAGGTAGGCGAGTGGGGGAGCAGTTCTTC. The chain carries TRBV24-1 and TRBJ2-1; no clear D. The germline CDR1 and CDR2 sequences are KGHDR and SFDVKD. The CDR3 contains 13 residues. Trimming removed 11 bases from V and 10 bases from J, with 20 bases in between.

The rearrangement joins TRBV18 to TRBJ1-5; a possible D gene is TRBD1 (6 bases). V was shortened by 3 bases and J by 5 bases, with 11 bases between the two germline ends. The CDR3 totals 14 residues. The germline V gene has CDR1 KGHSH and CDR2 LQKENI. In DNA form, the CDR3 reads TGTGCCAGCTCACCGCAGGGGACGGATCAGCCCCAGCATTTT. Protein product: CASSPQGTDQPQHF.

The chain has TRBV6-5 and TRBJ2-5; D assignment may be TRBD1 or TRBD2 (6 bases each). From germline, CDR1 is MNHEY and CDR2 SVGAGI. V was trimmed by 0 bases and J by 4 bases, leaving 12 bases between them. The CDR3 has 15 amino acids. For the CDR3, the DNA is TGTGCCAGCAGTTACTCGACACAGGGAGGAGAGACCCAGTACTTC. Translating gives CASSYSTQGGETQYF.

This clonotype has only a few counts. The chain recombines TRBV6-5 with TRBJ1-6, with a possible D match to TRBD1 (5 bases). V was cut by 0 bases and J by 2 bases, with 17 bases left in between. Germline lookup yields CDR1 MNHEY and CDR2 SVGAGI. The CDR3 has 19 amino acids. The CDR3 sequence: CASSYSTGGGRTYNSPLHF. CDR3 DNA sequence: TGTGCCAGCAGTTACTCGACCGGGGGGGGGAGGACCTATAATTCACCCCTCCACTTT.

J is TRBJ2-5 and V is TRBV9; TRBD2 matches at 11 bases. The CDR3 has 16 amino acids. Looked up from germline, CDR1 is SGDLS and CDR2 is YYNGEE. V was pared by 4 bases and J by 5 bases, with 10 bases of the junction left unmatched. In DNA, the CDR3 is TGTGCCAGCAGCCCGCCCAGGACTAGCGGGTTTGAGACCCAGTACTTC. Translated: CASSPPRTSGFETQYF.

The chain joins TRBV5-4 to TRBJ1-1; 10 nucleotides line up with TRBD1. The germline CDR1 and CDR2 sequences are SGHNT and YYREEE (reference sequence). After removal of 4 bases from V and 0 bases from J, the junction contained 9 bases not matched to a gene. This CDR3 spans 17 amino acids. The DNA for the CDR3 is TGTGCCAGCAGCAAAACGGGACAGGGGATAGTGAACACTGAAGCTTTCTTT. This encodes CASSKTGQGIVNTEAFF. The variable domain in full, completed from reference TRBV5-4 and TRBJ1-1, reads ETGVTQSPTHLIKTRGQQVTLRCSSQSGHNTVSWYQQALGQGPQFIFQYYREEENGRGNFPPRFSGLQFPNYSSELNVNALELDDSALYLCASSKTGQGIVNTEAFFGQGTRLTVV.

This clonotype was seen only a few times. CDR3 loop: CASSEAPYADTQYF. The CDR3 DNA sequence: TGTGCCAGCAGCGAGGCCCCTTACGCAGATACGCAGTATTTT. V gene TRBV9 combines with J gene TRBJ2-3; D unresolved. Between the trimmed V and J ends, which lost 3 bases and 4 bases, there was a span of 12 bases. This CDR3 has 14 amino acids. Germline CDR1 is SGDLS and CDR2 is YYNGEE. Looking up the rest from reference TRBV9 and TRBJ2-3 gives the full variable domain: DSGVTQTPKHLITATGQRVTLRCSPRSGDLSVYWYQQSLDQGLQFLIQYYNGEERAKGNILERFSAQQFPDLHSELNLSSLELGDSALYFCASSEAPYADTQYFGPGTRLTVL.

This clonotype has only a few counts. V gene TRBV9 combines with J gene TRBJ2-1; D not resolved. Germline V CDR1 and CDR2: SGDLS, YYNGEE. This CDR3 comprises 11 residues. Trimming took 4 bases from V and 5 from J, leaving 4 bases between them. The CDR3, as DNA: TGTGCCAGCAGCTTCGACAATGAGCAGTTCTTC. Protein: CASSFDNEQFF.

Many counts were recorded for this clonotype. The chain uses TRBV9 and TRBJ2-4; the D gene is possibly TRBD2 (5 bases). The CDR3 consists of 14 residues. V gave up 0 bases and J gave up 5 bases, with 9 bases separating them. The V gene's germline CDR1 is SGDLS and CDR2 YYNGEE. CDR3 sequence reads: CASSVASSQNIQYF. DNA of the CDR3: TGTGCCAGCAGCGTAGCTTCTAGCCAAAACATTCAGTACTTC.

The chain links TRBV3-1 to TRBJ2-7; D not certain. The CDR3 has 14 residues. V lost 1 base and J 0 bases, leaving 7 bases between the germline ends. Germline CDR1 is LGHDT and CDR2 is YNNKEL (reference sequence). CDR3 amino acids: CASSQAPSSYEQYF. DNA for the CDR3: TGTGCCAGCAGCCAAGCCCCGAGCTCCTACGAGCAGTACTTC.

In this sample, this clonotype turned up once. The V and J genes are TRBV14 and TRBJ2-3; the match to TRBD1 covers 11 bases. The CDR3 covers 20 residues. CDR1 and CDR2 (germline): SGHDN, FVKESK. The junction had 14 bases not matched to a gene; V was cut back by 0 bases and J by 3 bases. CDR3 nucleotides: TGTGCCAGCAGCCAAGATTGGATCCTAGGACAGGGGGCTGGGACAGATACGCAGTATTTT. Amino acids: CASSQDWILGQGAGTDTQYF.

This clonotype was counted only a few times. The chain links TRBV7-2 to TRBJ2-5; 7 nucleotides line up with TRBD1. The CDR3 is made up of 15 amino acids. The germline V gene encodes CDR1 SGHTA and CDR2 FQGNSA. The V gene end was trimmed by 4 bases and the J gene end by 4 bases; junction bases not matched to a gene: 9. The CDR3: CASSSYRGASETQYF. As DNA, the CDR3 is TGTGCCAGCAGCTCTTACAGGGGCGCGTCAGAGACCCAGTACTTC.

This clonotype was found a few times. The chain employs TRBV5-1 and TRBJ1-2; maybe TRBD1 (6 bases). Trimming left V 0 bases short and J 10 bases short, with 13 bases between. The CDR3 is 13 residues long. Germline V gene lookup returns CDR1 SGHRS and CDR2 YFSETQ. The CDR3: CASSLAEGDLYTF. The CDR3 coding sequence is TGCGCCAGCAGCTTGGCCGAGGGGGATCTCTACACCTTC.

This clonotype showed up many times. The chain couples TRBV20-1 to TRBJ1-6, with 7 bases fitting TRBD1. Unmatched junction bases numbered 6, after V lost 1 base and J lost 0 bases. CDR3 size: 17 residues. Germline V gives CDR1 DFQATT, CDR2 SNEGSKA (reference sequence). CDR3 DNA sequence: TGCAGTGCTAGAGTAAGGGGACAGAGCTCCTATAATTCACCCCTCCACTTT. It is translated as CSARVRGQSSYNSPLHF.

The V gene is TRBV5-1, the J gene TRBJ2-5; 8 nucleotides align to TRBD1. Germline V gives CDR1 SGHRS, CDR2 YFSETQ. The CDR3 contains 15 residues. The junction had 5 bases not matched to a gene; V was cut back by 3 bases and J by 1 base. The CDR3 DNA sequence: TGCGCCAGCAGCTCTACAGGGGGAAGCCAAGAGACCCAGTACTTC. This codes for CASSSTGGSQETQYF. Combining the CDR3 with reference TRBV5-1 and TRBJ2-5 gives the whole variable domain KAGVTQTPRYLIKTRGQQVTLSCSPISGHRSVSWYQQTPGQGLQFLFEYFSETQRNKGNFPGRFSGRQFSNSRSEMNVSTLELGDSALYLCASSSTGGSQETQYFGPGTRLLVL.

V gene TRBV20-1 combines with J gene TRBJ2-1; 14 bases fit TRBD2. In germline, CDR1 is DFQATT, CDR2 SNEGSKA (reference sequence). With 5 bases clipped from V and 10 bases from J, the junction kept 7 bases outside the gene matches. The CDR3 totals 14 residues. CDR3 loop: CSAQTSGRAKEQFF. The CDR3 DNA follows: TGCAGTGCTCAGACTAGCGGGAGGGCCAAGGAGCAGTTCTTC.

This clonotype was counted ten times or more. The chain joins TRBV29-1 to TRBJ2-3; TRBD2 might be the D (6 bases). The V and J ends lost 6 bases and 9 bases respectively, with 19 bases between them. This CDR3 is built from 13 residues. Looked up from germline, CDR1 is SQVTM and CDR2 is ANQGSEA. The CDR3 DNA follows: TGCAGCGTGGCCGCGGCTAGCGCCCGAACGCAGTATTTT. Residues: CSVAAASARTQYF.

This clonotype has a handful of counts. V gene TRBV7-2 combines with J gene TRBJ2-1; tentative D call: TRBD2 (5 bases). Trimming removed 2 bases at V and 7 bases at J, with 21 bases between. This CDR3 spans 17 amino acids. The germline CDR1 and CDR2 sequences are SGHTA and FQGNSA. CDR3 region: CASSLSRGGAERNEQFF. CDR3 bases: TGTGCCAGCAGCTTAAGTAGAGGCGGAGCGGAGAGGAATGAGCAGTTCTTC.

The rearrangement links TRBV28 to TRBJ2-4, with a tentative D call TRBD2 (6 bases). This CDR3 comprises 15 residues. Germline V gene lookup returns CDR1 MDHEN and CDR2 SYDVKM. The V gene lost 5 bases and the J gene lost 1 base, with 12 bases spanning the gap. Written as DNA, the CDR3 is TGTGCCAGCAGTCCGCGGGGAATGGCCAAAAACATTCAGTACTTC. This encodes CASSPRGMAKNIQYF.

The V and J genes are TRBV20-1 and TRBJ1-6; D might be TRBD1 (6 bases). Germline CDR1 is DFQATT and CDR2 is SNEGSKA (reference sequence). This CDR3 has 14 residues. Trimming pared 3 bases from V and 6 bases from J, leaving 12 bases between. CDR3 loop: CSASVPGVNSPLHF. The CDR3 DNA follows: TGCAGTGCTAGCGTTCCAGGGGTTAATTCACCCCTCCACTTT.

J is TRBJ2-1 and V is TRBV29-1, with 7 bases aligning to TRBD2. The CDR3 consists of 13 residues. V lost 4 bases and J lost 6; bases outside the gene matches: 6. Germline loops: CDR1 SQVTM, CDR2 ANQGSEA. The CDR3 DNA is TGCAGCGTTGTCGGGGGAGGGCGCAATGAGCAGTTCTTC. Its protein product is CSVVGGGRNEQFF.

The rearrangement uses TRBV9 and TRBJ1-3; TRBD1 is a possible D gene (5 bases). CDR1 is SGDLS and CDR2 is YYNGEE in the germline V gene. Trimming cost V 4 bases and J 1 base, with 12 bases left between them. The CDR3 runs 15 residues. The CDR3 DNA reads as TGTGCCAGCAGCCGGGACGGCGGGTCTGGAAACACCATATATTTT. It is translated as CASSRDGGSGNTIYF.

In this sample, this clonotype turned up a few times. The V and J genes are TRBV18 and TRBJ2-7; 10 bases fit TRBD2. Germline CDR1 is KGHSH and CDR2 is LQKENI. Losses at the gene ends were 3 bases for V and 0 bases for J; bases not matched to a gene: 2. CDR3 length: 15 amino acids. The chain's CDR3 is CASSPASGSSYEQYF. CDR3 DNA: TGTGCCAGCTCACCGGCTAGCGGGAGCTCCTACGAGCAGTACTTC.

This clonotype has only a few counts. V gene TRBV5-1 combines with J gene TRBJ2-1, with 10 positions matching TRBD2. V lost 0 bases to trimming and J lost 9 bases; unmatched junction nucleotides: 9. Looked up from germline, CDR1 is SGHRS and CDR2 is YFSETQ. The CDR3 runs to 16 residues. The CDR3 coding sequence is TGCGCCAGCAGCTTGGTACTAGCGGGAAATTCGGGTGAGCAGTTCTTC. Translation: CASSLVLAGNSGEQFF. Variable domain in full (rest from reference TRBV5-1 and TRBJ2-1): KAGVTQTPRYLIKTRGQQVTLSCSPISGHRSVSWYQQTPGQGLQFLFEYFSETQRNKGNFPGRFSGRQFSNSRSEMNVSTLELGDSALYLCASSLVLAGNSGEQFFGPGTRLTVL.